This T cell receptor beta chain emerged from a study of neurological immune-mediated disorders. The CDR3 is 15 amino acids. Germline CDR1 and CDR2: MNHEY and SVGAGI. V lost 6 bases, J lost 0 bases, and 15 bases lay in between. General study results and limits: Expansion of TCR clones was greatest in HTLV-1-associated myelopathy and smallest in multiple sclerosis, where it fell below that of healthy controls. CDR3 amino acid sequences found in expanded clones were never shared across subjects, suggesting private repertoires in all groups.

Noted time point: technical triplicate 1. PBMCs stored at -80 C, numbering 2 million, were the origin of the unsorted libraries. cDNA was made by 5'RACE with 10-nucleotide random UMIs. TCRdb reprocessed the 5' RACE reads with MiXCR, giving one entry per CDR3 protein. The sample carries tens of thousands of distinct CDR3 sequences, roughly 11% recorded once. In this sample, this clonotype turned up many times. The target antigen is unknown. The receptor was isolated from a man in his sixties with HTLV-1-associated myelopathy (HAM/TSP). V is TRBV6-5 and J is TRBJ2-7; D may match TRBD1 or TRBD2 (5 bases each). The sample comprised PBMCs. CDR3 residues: CASSYPGRDSYEQYF. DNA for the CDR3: TGTGCCAGCAGCTACCCGGGACGGGACTCCTACGAGCAGTACTTC.